These 3 T cell receptor beta chains share one sample of origin, sequenced in a study of identical twins. TCRdb re-derived calls from the 5' RACE reads in MiXCR, one entry per CDR3 protein. There are some 1,600,000 distinct CDR3 sequences in the sample; under 35% occur only once, and over 0.25% lies in the top ten. Material for sequencing was cord blood. The receptors derive from a newborn girl in good health.

A note on this clonotype: The junction and the germline gene differ at one end; a read error may be behind it. The gene calls are TRBV3-1 and TRBJ2-1; no firm D call. The CDR3 length is 17 residues. Germline V CDR1 and CDR2: LGHDT, YNNKEL (reference sequence). The CDR3 reads CAGSLFKGKGPFNEQFF. CDR3 nucleotides: TGTGCCGGCAGCCTCTTTAAAGGGAAGGGCCCGTTCAATGAGCAGTTCTTC.

Notes on this clonotype: The junction and the germline gene differ at one end; a read error may be behind it. The DNA for the CDR3 is TGTGCCAGCGGACCCACAGGGGCGGGCGGAAACACCACATATTTT. It translates to CASGPTGAGGNTTYF. The chain has TRBV25-1 and TRBJ1-3, with 7 bases aligning to TRBD1. The CDR3 consists of 15 residues. Germline assignment: CDR1 MGHDK and CDR2 SYGVNS. Together with reference TRBV25-1 and TRBJ1-3, the CDR3 gives the full variable domain: EADIYQTPRYLVIGTGKKITLECSQTMGHDKMYWYQQDPGMELHLIHYSYGVNSTEKGDLSSESTVSRIRTEHFPLTLESARPSHTSQYLCASGPTGAGGNTTYFGEGSWLTVV.

This clonotype showed up just a few times. In DNA, the CDR3 is TGTGCCAGCACCGGGACTAGGTTCCGAGATACGCAGTATTTT. Translated: CASTGTRFRDTQYF. This chain uses TRBV12-3 or TRBV12-4 with TRBJ2-3, with 8 bases fitting TRBD2. V dropped 7 bases and J dropped 5; count of bases not matched to a gene: 8. There are 14 residues in the CDR3.